Listed below are T cell receptor beta chains from one sample, sequenced in a study of T cell therapy after organ transplantation. These receptors have no known antigen. Here immunoSEQ multiplex PCR was the method, and the copy in TCRdb shows in-frame clones only, minus some. This table holds 45,000 to 50,000 clones, approximately 94% found once. The sample was CD8+ T cells from blood, taken before autologous CMV-specific T cell therapy. The receptors derive from a human patient who had received a solid organ transplant and had CMV disease. CDR3s include the opening cysteine and the closing phenylalanine or tryptophan. Each record gives: D gene, clone size, CDR3 length, V gene, J gene, CDR3 protein, CDR3 DNA. A D gene is named only where the DNA matches it firmly. A clone size is listed for some rows: how often the clone was seen (once, few, many), or a class if it is expanded.

NA	once	14	TRBV6-5	TRBJ1-6	CASSYVVGNSPLHF	TGTGCCAGCAGTTACGTAGTGGGTAATTCACCCCTCCACTTT
NA	NA	15	TRBV7-8	TRBJ2-7	CASSHTTDSSYEQYF	TGTGCCAGCAGCCACACTACGGACAGTTCCTACGAGCAGTACTTC
NA	NA	13	TRBV6-6	TRBJ2-1	CASSYQEYNEQFF	TGTGCCAGCAGTTACCAAGAGTACAATGAGCAGTTCTTC
NA	once	16	TRBV6-6	TRBJ2-2	CASSYRPTKNTGELFF	TGTGCCAGCAGTTACCGTCCAACAAAAAACACCGGGGAGCTGTTTTTT
NA	NA	13	TRBV5-1	TRBJ2-7	CASTGRGPYEQYF	TGCGCCAGCACCGGACGGGGACCCTACGAGCAGTACTTC
NA	NA	14	TRBV27	TRBJ1-4	CASSFGTYGEKLFF	TGTGCCAGCAGTTTCGGGACGTACGGGGAAAAACTGTTTTTT
TRBD1	NA	15	TRBV13	TRBJ1-5	CASSASPTGDQPQHF	TGTGCCAGCAGCGCAAGCCCAACAGGGGATCAGCCCCAGCATTTT
NA	NA	14	TRBV19	TRBJ2-1	CASSISGTYNEQFF	TGTGCCAGTAGTATATCTGGCACCTACAATGAGCAGTTCTTC
TRBD2	NA	19	TRBV5-1	TRBJ2-1	CASSHQEVSGTYYGNEQFF	TGCGCCAGCAGCCACCAGGAGGTTAGCGGGACATATTACGGGAATGAGCAGTTCTTC
NA	few	15	TRBV4-1	TRBJ1-5	CASSLVFYSNQPQHF	TGCGCCAGCAGTCTCGTTTTCTATAGCAATCAGCCCCAGCATTTT
TRBD2	NA	19	TRBV5-1	TRBJ2-3	CASSFGLAGVGESTDTQYF	TGCGCCAGCAGCTTTGGACTAGCGGGAGTGGGGGAATCCACAGATACGCAGTATTTT
NA	once	13	TRBV6-1	TRBJ1-2	CASSEPPGGGYTF	TGTGCCAGCAGTGAACCCCCGGGGGGTGGCTACACCTTC
NA	NA	11	TRBV29-1	TRBJ2-1	CSVVRGAEQFF	TGCAGCGTTGTTAGGGGGGCAGAGCAGTTCTTC
TRBD2	NA	17	TRBV15	TRBJ2-3	CATSSSTSGGNTDTQYF	TGTGCCACCAGCAGTTCGACTAGCGGAGGGAACACAGATACGCAGTATTTT
TRBD1	NA	16	TRBV4-2	TRBJ2-2	CASSQAQGTGIGELFF	TGTGCCAGCAGCCAAGCTCAGGGGACAGGGATCGGGGAGCTGTTTTTT
TRBD2	NA	16	TRBV6-5	TRBJ2-3	CASSYVLAGGADTQYF	TGTGCCAGCAGTTACGTTCTAGCGGGAGGGGCAGATACGCAGTATTTT